These 16 T cell receptor beta chains share one sample of origin, sequenced in a study of T cells in Graves' hyperthyroidism and ophthalmopathy. Researchers amplified the TCR beta CDR3 regions from RNA transcripts. Researchers ran a first-round RT-PCR on the TCR CDR3 using the HTBI primer set. TCRdb fed the multiplex PCR reads into MiXCR, producing one record per CDR3 protein. The sample yields approximately 610,000 distinct CDR3 sequences, 16% seen once. Sample: blood. Every receptor here comes from a young woman with Graves' hyperthyroidism.

In this sample, this clonotype turned up many times. The chain joins TRBV24-1 to TRBJ2-5, with D tentatively TRBD1 (6 bases). V dropped 3 bases and J dropped 4 bases, with 17 bases sitting between them. The CDR3 totals 16 residues. CDR1 and CDR2 (germline): KGHDR, SFDVKD. CDR3: CATSDGRGLKGETQYF. CDR3 nucleotide sequence: TGTGCCACCAGTGATGGTAGGGGGTTAAAGGGAGAGACCCAGTACTTC.

Ten or more counts support this clonotype. The J gene is TRBJ2-7, the V gene TRBV27; TRBD2 aligns across 9 bases. V gave up 3 bases and J gave up 6 bases; unmatched junction bases: 12. The CDR3 covers 16 residues. Germline assignment: CDR1 MNHEY and CDR2 SMNVEV (reference sequence). CDR3: CASSFLSGSGSPEQYF. The CDR3 DNA reads TGTGCCAGCAGTTTCCTTAGTGGTAGCGGGAGTCCCGAGCAGTACTTC.

This clonotype was counted once. The V gene is TRBV5-4, the J gene TRBJ2-1; TRBD1 matches at 8 bases. Trimming removed 3 bases from V and 6 bases from J; junction bases left unmatched: 8. This CDR3 contains 15 residues. Germline V gives CDR1 SGHNT, CDR2 YYREEE (reference sequence). The CDR3 DNA reads TGTGCCAGCAGCTACAAACTGGGACAGGTCAATGAGCAGTTCTTC. Its translation: CASSYKLGQVNEQFF.

This clonotype was detected many times. This chain joins TRBV2 and TRBJ1-1; a possible D gene is TRBD1 (6 bases). The CDR3 has 16 residues. The germline V and J ends were trimmed by 5 bases and 0 bases, with 16 bases remaining between them. Germline CDR1 is SNHLY and CDR2 is FYNNEI. The CDR3 DNA reads TGTGCCAGCAGTCCGGCGGCAGGGGAGGTGAACACTGAAGCTTTCTTT. This sequence encodes CASSPAAGEVNTEAFF.

The rearrangement links TRBV3-1 to TRBJ1-5; tentative D call: TRBD1 (5 bases). The CDR3 covers 17 residues. Germline-derived CDR1 and CDR2 are LGHDT and YNNKEL (reference sequence). V was shortened by 0 bases and J by 0 bases, with 12 bases between the two germline ends. The CDR3: CASSQEFRGGSNQPQHF. The CDR3 DNA sequence: TGTGCCAGCAGCCAAGAGTTTCGGGGGGGTAGCAATCAGCCCCAGCATTTT.

The V gene is TRBV7-3, the J gene TRBJ1-4; D is perhaps TRBD1 (5 bases). Germline V gene data show CDR1 as SGHTA and CDR2 as FQGTGA. CDR3 length: 13 residues. V was trimmed by 6 bases and J by 3 bases, leaving 8 bases between them. The CDR3 protein is CASSRGSNEKLFF. CDR3 DNA: TGTGCCAGCAGTAGGGGATCTAATGAAAAACTGTTTTTT.

This clonotype was found many times. The CDR3 DNA reads as TGTGCCAGCAGGACAGGGGTCAGCTCCTACGAGCAGTACTTC. It yields the protein CASRTGVSSYEQYF. J is TRBJ2-7 and V is TRBV2; 8 nucleotides match TRBD1. This CDR3 contains 14 residues. The germline CDR1 and CDR2 sequences are SNHLY and FYNNEI. Losses at the gene ends were 6 bases for V and 0 bases for J; bases not matched to a gene: 4. Variable domain in full (rest from reference TRBV2 and TRBJ2-7): EPEVTQTPSHQVTQMGQEVILRCVPISNHLYFYWYRQILGQKVEFLVSFYNNEISEKSEIFDDQFSVERPDGSNFTLKIRSTKLEDSAMYFCASRTGVSSYEQYFGPGTRLTVT.

This clonotype was picked up a small number of times. This chain connects TRBV7-9 to TRBJ1-4; weak D call: TRBD1 (5 bases). Germline CDR1 reads SEHNR; CDR2 reads FQNEAQ (reference sequence). The CDR3 consists of 14 residues. V shed 5 bases and J shed 7 bases, with 14 bases lying between them. CDR3 bases: TGTGCCAGCAGCGGGGGTTTCGTCGGTGAAAAACTGTTTTTT. The encoded protein is CASSGGFVGEKLFF.

This clonotype was counted many times. The junction departs from germline at one end; a sequencing error may be responsible. V and J are TRBV5-1 and TRBJ1-1; D is perhaps TRBD1 (5 bases). Germline V CDR1 and CDR2: SGHRS, YFSETQ. The CDR3 contains 14 residues. In nucleotides, the CDR3 is TGTGCCAGCAGCTTAGCAGGGCCGAACACTGAAGCTTTCTTT. This codes for CASSLAGPNTEAFF.

A remark on this clonotype: A read error is possible here, since a much larger clone lies one base away. V is TRBV28 and J is TRBJ2-3; a weak D match, TRBD1 (5 bases). This CDR3 has 11 residues. Germline V gene data show CDR1 as MDHEN and CDR2 as SYDVKM. The CDR3 sequence is CASQTTDTQCF. The CDR3 DNA sequence: TGTGCCAGCCAAACGACAGATACGCAGTGTTTT.

This clonotype has a handful of counts. The rearrangement links TRBV7-9 to TRBJ2-7; no reliable D call. CDR1 is SEHNR, CDR2 FQNEAQ, per germline (reference sequence). Trimming removed 1 base from V and 5 bases from J, with 6 bases in between. The CDR3 loop spans 12 amino acids. The CDR3 nucleotides read TGTGCCAGCAGCTTAGAGTGGGACGAGCAGTACTTC. Its protein is CASSLEWDEQYF.

This clonotype was seen only a few times. The chain couples TRBV6-4 to TRBJ1-1; D is possibly TRBD1 (6 bases). CDR3 length equals 17 residues. V was trimmed by 2 bases and J by 0 bases, leaving 16 bases between them. Germline CDR1 is MRHNA and CDR2 is SNTAGT. The CDR3 spells CASSDPGGGPLNTEAFF. The CDR3 nucleotides are TGTGCCAGCAGTGACCCGGGGGGCGGACCGTTGAACACTGAAGCTTTCTTT.

CDR3 coding DNA: TGTGCCAGCAGCCAAGTGAAGGGGCGGCCAAGCTCTGGAAACACCATATATTTT. It encodes CASSQVKGRPSSGNTIYF. This sequence joins TRBV3-1 and TRBJ1-3, with D possibly TRBD1 on 5 matching bases. The germline V and J ends were trimmed by 1 base and 0 bases, with 16 bases remaining between them. The CDR3 has 18 residues. Germline values: CDR1 LGHDT, CDR2 YNNKEL (reference sequence).

The chain links TRBV24-1 to TRBJ2-1; D unclear. In germline, CDR1 is KGHDR, CDR2 SFDVKD. V gave up 4 bases and J gave up 5 bases, with 11 bases separating them. The CDR3 covers 14 residues. CDR3 bases: TGTGCCACCAGTGAACCGAAGGGAAACAATGAGCAGTTCTTC. Its translation is CATSEPKGNNEQFF.

This clonotype was seen only a few times. This chain joins TRBV7-9 and TRBJ2-1, with 7 bases matching TRBD2. Germline V gives CDR1 SEHNR, CDR2 FQNEAQ (reference sequence). V lost 7 bases and J lost 9; bases outside the gene matches: 9. The CDR3 runs to 13 residues. The CDR3 DNA is TGTGCCAGCACCTCGGGGGGAAGGAGTGAGCAGTTCTTC. Its translation: CASTSGGRSEQFF.

The chain links TRBV11-3 to TRBJ2-4, with 9 bases lining up with TRBD1. This CDR3 has 18 amino acids. Germline V CDR1 and CDR2: SGHNT, YENEEA. The ends lost 5 bases at V and 0 bases at J; junction bases unmatched: 11. The CDR3 DNA reads as TGTGCCAGCAGCCCAGGGACAGGGACTGATCTAGCCAAAAACATTCAGTACTTC. It is translated as CASSPGTGTDLAKNIQYF. The full variable domain, completed using reference TRBV11-3 and TRBJ2-4, is EAGVVQSPRYKIIEKKQPVAFWCNPISGHNTLYWYLQNLGQGPELLIRYENEEAVDDSQLPKDRFSAERLKGVDSTLKIQPAELGDSAVYLCASSPGTGTDLAKNIQYFGAGTRLSVL.